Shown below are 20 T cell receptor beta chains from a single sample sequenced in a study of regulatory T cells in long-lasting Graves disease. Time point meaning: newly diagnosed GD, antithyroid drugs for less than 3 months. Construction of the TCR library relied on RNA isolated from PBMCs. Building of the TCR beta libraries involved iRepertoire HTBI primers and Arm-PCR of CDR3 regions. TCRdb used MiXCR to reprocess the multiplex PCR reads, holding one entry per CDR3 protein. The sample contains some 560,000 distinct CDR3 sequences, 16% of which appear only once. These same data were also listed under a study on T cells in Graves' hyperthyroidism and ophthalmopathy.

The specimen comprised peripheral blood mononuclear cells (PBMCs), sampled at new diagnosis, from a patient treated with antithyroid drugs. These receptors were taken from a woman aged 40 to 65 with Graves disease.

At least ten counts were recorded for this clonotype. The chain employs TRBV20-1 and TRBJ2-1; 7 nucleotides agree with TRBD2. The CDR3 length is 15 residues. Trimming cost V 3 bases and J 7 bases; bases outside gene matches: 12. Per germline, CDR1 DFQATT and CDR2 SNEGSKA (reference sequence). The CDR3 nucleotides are TGCAGTGCTAGGGCCGGGACTGGGGGAGGGAATGAGCAGTTCTTC. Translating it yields CSARAGTGGGNEQFF.

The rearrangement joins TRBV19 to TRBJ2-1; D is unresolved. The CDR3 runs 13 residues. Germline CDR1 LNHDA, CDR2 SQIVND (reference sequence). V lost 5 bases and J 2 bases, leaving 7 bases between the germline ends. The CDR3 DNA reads TGTGCCAGTAGTCTATTGACCTACAATGAGCAGTTCTTC. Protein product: CASSLLTYNEQFF.

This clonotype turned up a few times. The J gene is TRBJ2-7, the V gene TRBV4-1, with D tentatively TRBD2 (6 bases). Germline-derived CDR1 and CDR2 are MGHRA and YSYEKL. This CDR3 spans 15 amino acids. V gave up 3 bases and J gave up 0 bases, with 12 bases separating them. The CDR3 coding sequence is TGCGCCAGCAGCCAGGGGGGAAGTAACTCCTACGAGCAGTACTTC. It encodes CASSQGGSNSYEQYF.

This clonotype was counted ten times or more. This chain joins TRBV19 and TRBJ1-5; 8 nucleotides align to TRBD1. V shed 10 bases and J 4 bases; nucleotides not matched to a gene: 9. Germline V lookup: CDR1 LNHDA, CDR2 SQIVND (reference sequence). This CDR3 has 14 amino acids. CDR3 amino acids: CATRQQGGNQPQHF. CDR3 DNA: TGTGCCACTCGCCAACAGGGGGGGAATCAGCCCCAGCATTTT.

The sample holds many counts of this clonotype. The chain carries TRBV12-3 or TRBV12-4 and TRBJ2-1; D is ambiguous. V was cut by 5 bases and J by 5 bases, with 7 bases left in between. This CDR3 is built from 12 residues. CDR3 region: CASSVHNNEQFF. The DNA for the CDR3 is TGTGCCAGCAGTGTCCATAACAATGAGCAGTTCTTC.

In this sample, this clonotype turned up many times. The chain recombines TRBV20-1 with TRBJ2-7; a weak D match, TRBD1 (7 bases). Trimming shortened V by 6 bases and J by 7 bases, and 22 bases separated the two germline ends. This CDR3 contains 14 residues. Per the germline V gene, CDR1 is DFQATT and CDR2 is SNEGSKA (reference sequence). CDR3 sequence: CSADGAGGQQEQYF. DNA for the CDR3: TGCAGTGCCGACGGGGCAGGGGGGCAACAAGAGCAGTACTTC.

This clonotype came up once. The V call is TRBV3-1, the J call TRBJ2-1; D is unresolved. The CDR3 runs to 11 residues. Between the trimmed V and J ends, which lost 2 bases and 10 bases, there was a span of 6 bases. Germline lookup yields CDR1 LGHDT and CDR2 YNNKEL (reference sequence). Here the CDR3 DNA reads TGTGCCAGCAGCCAATCGGCGGAGCAGTTCTTC. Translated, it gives CASSQSAEQFF.

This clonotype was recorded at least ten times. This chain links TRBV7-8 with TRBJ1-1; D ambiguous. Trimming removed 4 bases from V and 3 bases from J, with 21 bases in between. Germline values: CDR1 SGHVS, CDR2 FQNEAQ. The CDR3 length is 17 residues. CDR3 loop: CASSSTSLQKGYTEAFF. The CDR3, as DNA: TGTGCCAGCAGCTCAACCTCTCTCCAAAAAGGGTACACTGAAGCTTTCTTT.

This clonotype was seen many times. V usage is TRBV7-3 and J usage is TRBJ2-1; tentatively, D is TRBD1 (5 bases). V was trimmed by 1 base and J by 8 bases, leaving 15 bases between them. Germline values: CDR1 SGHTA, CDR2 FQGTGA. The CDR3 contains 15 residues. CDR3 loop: CASSLSQGYGDEQFF. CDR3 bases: TGTGCCAGCAGCTTAAGTCAGGGCTATGGCGATGAGCAGTTCTTC.

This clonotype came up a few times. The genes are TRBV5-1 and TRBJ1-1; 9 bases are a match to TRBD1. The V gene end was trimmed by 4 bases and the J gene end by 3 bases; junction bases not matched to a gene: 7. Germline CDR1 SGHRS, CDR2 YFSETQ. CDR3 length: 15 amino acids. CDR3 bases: TGCGCCAGCAGCGATATGGGACAGGGTTACACTGAAGCTTTCTTT. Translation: CASSDMGQGYTEAFF.

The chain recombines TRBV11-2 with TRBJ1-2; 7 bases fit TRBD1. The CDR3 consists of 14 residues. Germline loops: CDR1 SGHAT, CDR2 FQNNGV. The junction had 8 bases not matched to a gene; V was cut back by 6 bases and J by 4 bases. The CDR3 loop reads CASRFQGDVYGYTF. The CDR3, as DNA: TGTGCCAGCAGGTTTCAGGGGGACGTCTATGGCTACACCTTC.

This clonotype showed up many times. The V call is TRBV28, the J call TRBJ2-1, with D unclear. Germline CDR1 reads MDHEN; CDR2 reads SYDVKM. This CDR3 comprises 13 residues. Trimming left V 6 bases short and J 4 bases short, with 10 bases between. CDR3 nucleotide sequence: TGTGCCAGCAGGTTGCCTCAGTACAATGAGCAGTTCTTC. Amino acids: CASRLPQYNEQFF.

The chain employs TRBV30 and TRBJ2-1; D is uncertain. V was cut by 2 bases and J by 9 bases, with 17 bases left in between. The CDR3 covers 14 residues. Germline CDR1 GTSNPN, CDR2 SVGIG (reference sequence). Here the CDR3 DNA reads TGTGCCTGGAGTCATGGATACCTTCTCCGTGAGCAGTTCTTC. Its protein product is CAWSHGYLLREQFF. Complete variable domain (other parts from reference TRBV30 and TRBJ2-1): SQTIHQWPATLVQPVGSPLSLECTVEGTSNPNLYWYRQAAGRGLQLLFYSVGIGQISSEVPQNLSASRPQDRQFILSSKKLLLSDSGFYLCAWSHGYLLREQFFGPGTRLTVL.

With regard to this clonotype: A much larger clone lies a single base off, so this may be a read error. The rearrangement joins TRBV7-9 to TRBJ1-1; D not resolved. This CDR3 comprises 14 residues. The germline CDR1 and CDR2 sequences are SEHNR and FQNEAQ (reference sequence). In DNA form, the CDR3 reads TGTGCCAGCAGTACTAAGTCTGGGCACACTGAAGCTCTCTTT. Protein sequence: CASSTKSGHTEALF.

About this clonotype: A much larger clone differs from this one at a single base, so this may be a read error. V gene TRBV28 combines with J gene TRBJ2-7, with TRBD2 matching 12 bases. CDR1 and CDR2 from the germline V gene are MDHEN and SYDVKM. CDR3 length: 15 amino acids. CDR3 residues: CTSSTLAGGSYEQYF. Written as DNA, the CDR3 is TGTACCAGCAGCACCCTAGCGGGGGGGTCCTACGAGCAGTACTTC.

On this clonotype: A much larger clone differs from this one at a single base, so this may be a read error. The CDR3 DNA is TGTGCCAACAGCCTTCAGAACGGGGGTAACACCATATATTTT. Translating it yields CANSLQNGGNTIYF. The V call is TRBV12-3 or TRBV12-4, the J call TRBJ1-3, with D possibly being TRBD1 (5 bases). V lost 10 bases and J lost 7, with 20 bases in between. CDR3 size: 14 residues.

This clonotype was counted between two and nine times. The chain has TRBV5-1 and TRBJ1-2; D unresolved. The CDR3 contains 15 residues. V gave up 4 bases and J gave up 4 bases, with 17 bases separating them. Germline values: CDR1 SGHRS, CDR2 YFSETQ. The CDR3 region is CASSPWGEGSYGYTF. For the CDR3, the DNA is TGCGCCAGCAGCCCGTGGGGAGAAGGATCCTATGGCTACACCTTC.

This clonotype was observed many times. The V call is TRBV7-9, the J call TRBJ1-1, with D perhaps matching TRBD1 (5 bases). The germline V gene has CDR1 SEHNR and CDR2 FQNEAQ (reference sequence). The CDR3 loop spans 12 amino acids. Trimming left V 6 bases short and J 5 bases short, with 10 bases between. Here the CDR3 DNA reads TGTGCCAGCAGTTCAGGGATAACTGAAGCTTTCTTT. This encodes CASSSGITEAFF.

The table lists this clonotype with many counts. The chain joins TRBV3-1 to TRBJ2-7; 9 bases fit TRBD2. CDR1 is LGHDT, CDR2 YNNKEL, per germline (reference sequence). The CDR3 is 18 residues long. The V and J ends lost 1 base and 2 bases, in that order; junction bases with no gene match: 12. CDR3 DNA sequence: TGTGCCAGCAGCCAAGCGAGGCCTAGCGGGGTTTGGCCCTACGAGCAGTACTTC. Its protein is CASSQARPSGVWPYEQYF.

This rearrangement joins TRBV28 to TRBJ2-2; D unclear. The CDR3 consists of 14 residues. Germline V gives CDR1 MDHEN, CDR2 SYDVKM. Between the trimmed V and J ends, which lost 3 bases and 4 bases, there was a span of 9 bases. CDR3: CASSLFDTTGELFF. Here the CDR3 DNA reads TGTGCCAGCAGTTTGTTTGACACCACCGGGGAGCTGTTTTTT.